This passage covers 6 T cell receptor beta chains from one sample sequenced in a study of cytomegalovirus exposure and HLA in healthy donors (dated by TCRdb to the late 2010s). The library was produced with the immunoSEQ multiplex PCR assay. For the multiplex PCR, a mixture combining 60 forward primers for TCR Vbeta segments and 13 reverse primers for TCR Jbeta segments was used. The clones in this table, taken by TCRdb from immuneACCESS, are in-frame only. Not every clone is retained; where verified, under half of the shortfall comes from an unresolved V gene, and the cause of the rest is unknown. A total of 97,000 or so clones appear in this sample, around 60% of them only once. Over 4% of the sample rests with the top ten. Material for sequencing was PBMCs. The receptors stem from a human donor in good health.

This chain links TRBV6-5 with TRBJ1-1; D is undetermined. Germline V gene lookup returns CDR1 MNHEY and CDR2 SVGAGI. Trimming removed 6 bases at V and 5 bases at J, with 16 bases between. The CDR3 totals 14 residues. The CDR3 region is CASSPGRGTTEAFF. The CDR3 nucleotides are TGTGCCAGCAGCCCTGGACGGGGAACAACTGAAGCTTTCTTT.

V gene TRBV15 combines with J gene TRBJ1-1; TRBD1 might be the D (6 bases). The V end was cut by 1 base, the J end by 3 bases, with 12 bases between. CDR3 length: 15 residues. Germline V gene data show CDR1 as LNHNV and CDR2 as YYDKDF (reference sequence). CDR3 nucleotides: TGTGCCACCAGCAGAGGTGCTACAGGGTACACTGAAGCTTTCTTT. Amino acids: CATSRGATGYTEAFF.

This clone appeared a few times. V is TRBV11-2 and J is TRBJ1-1; the D is unclear. The CDR3 is made up of 13 amino acids. CDR1 SGHAT and CDR2 FQNNGV come from the germline V gene. Trimming shortened V by 5 bases and J by 4 bases, and 11 bases separated the two germline ends. The CDR3 here is CASSRGFGTEAFF. The CDR3 bases are TGTGCCAGCAGCAGAGGCTTCGGCACTGAAGCTTTCTTT.

The rearrangement joins TRBV19 to TRBJ2-2; TRBD1 is a possible D gene (6 bases). This CDR3 contains 15 residues. V was shortened by 5 bases and J by 2 bases, with 12 bases between the two germline ends. Germline V gene lookup returns CDR1 LNHDA and CDR2 SQIVND (reference sequence). The CDR3 spells CASSPGTLNTGELFF. In DNA, the CDR3 is TGTGCCAGTAGTCCCGGGACACTTAACACCGGGGAGCTGTTTTTT.

V usage is TRBV4-2 and J usage is TRBJ2-3, with D maybe TRBD1 (6 bases). CDR3 length: 15 residues. Germline V CDR1 and CDR2: LGHNA, YNFKEQ. The V and J ends lost 1 base and 2 bases respectively, with 10 bases between them. As DNA, the CDR3 is TGTGCCAGCAGCCAAGGACAGGAGAACACAGATACGCAGTATTTT. Translated, it gives CASSQGQENTDTQYF.

This clone was observed a few times. The V and J genes are TRBV10-2 and TRBJ2-5; 11 bases are shared with TRBD1. With 1 base clipped from V and 5 bases from J, the junction kept 6 bases outside the gene matches. The V gene's germline CDR1 is WSHSY and CDR2 SAAADI. The CDR3 extends over 16 amino acids. The CDR3 coding sequence is TGCGCCAGCAGTGAGTTGGACAGGGGGCGACGGGAGACCCAGTACTTC. Translating gives CASSELDRGRRETQYF.